A single sample is the source of the 26 T cell receptor beta chains below, sequenced in a study of T cells in Graves' hyperthyroidism and ophthalmopathy. RNA transcripts served as the template for amplifying TCR beta CDR3 regions. The HTBI set primed first-round TCR CDR3 RT-PCR. TCRdb used MiXCR to reprocess the multiplex PCR reads, holding one entry per CDR3 protein. The sample carries roughly 500,000 distinct CDR3 sequences, approximately 44% recorded once. The sample was peripheral blood or thyroid tissue (not recorded which). The source of these receptors is an adult woman with Graves' disease, either hyperthyroidism or ophthalmopathy (not recorded which).

This clonotype occurred many times. The rearrangement uses TRBV7-8 and TRBJ1-5, with D maybe TRBD1 (6 bases). This CDR3 comprises 15 residues. Trimming took off 1 base at V and 3 bases at J, with 10 bases between the two ends. Per the germline V gene, CDR1 is SGHVS and CDR2 is FQNEAQ. The CDR3 protein is CASSLVGDINQPQHF. In DNA form, the CDR3 reads TGTGCCAGCAGCTTAGTAGGGGACATCAATCAGCCCCAGCATTTT.

The chain couples TRBV12-5 to TRBJ2-5, with D possibly TRBD2 on 7 matching bases. The V and J ends lost 5 bases and 8 bases respectively, with 18 bases between them. The CDR3 sequence is 14 residues long. Germline V gene data show CDR1 as LGHNT and CDR2 as FRNRAP. The CDR3 protein is CASGGRGGSGTQYF. CDR3 nucleotide sequence: TGTGCTAGTGGTGGAAGGGGGGGATCGGGAACCCAGTACTTC.

This clonotype was seen many times. The chain recombines TRBV6-9 with TRBJ2-7, with TRBD1 matching 8 bases. CDR1 and CDR2 (germline): MNHGY, SVAAGI. The V segment lost 7 bases and the J segment 1 base; nucleotides outside the gene matches: 12. There are 16 residues in the CDR3. The CDR3 nucleotides read TGTGCCAGCACCCGGACAGGGTTAGAGTTTTCCTACGAGCAGTACTTC. This encodes CASTRTGLEFSYEQYF.

Many counts were recorded for this clonotype. V and J are TRBV7-2 and TRBJ1-2; unclear D gene. The CDR3 covers 12 residues. The V gene lost 5 bases and the J gene lost 4 bases, with 8 bases spanning the gap. The germline V gene has CDR1 SGHTA and CDR2 FQGNSA. CDR3 DNA: TGTGCCAGCAGCCCCCGTACCTATGGCTACACCTTC. It translates to CASSPRTYGYTF.

There are a few counts of this clonotype. The chain recombines TRBV2 with TRBJ1-2; a possible D gene is TRBD1 (5 bases). CDR1 and CDR2 from the germline V gene are SNHLY and FYNNEI. V was shortened by 6 bases and J by 4 bases, with 9 bases between the two germline ends. This CDR3 spans 12 amino acids. CDR3 nucleotides: TGTGCCAGCAGGACCGGGGCCTATGGCTACACCTTC. As protein: CASRTGAYGYTF.

Turning to this clonotype: One junction end disagrees with the germline gene, perhaps due to a read error. This sequence joins TRBV10-2 and TRBJ2-7; possibly TRBD1 for D (5 bases). The CDR3 length is 14 residues. The germline V gene encodes CDR1 WSHSY and CDR2 SAAADI. The CDR3 DNA follows: TGTGCCAGCAGTACCGAGGACACGACCTACGAGCAGTACTTC. Translated, it gives CASSTEDTTYEQYF.

This clonotype showed up many times. V is TRBV11-2 and J is TRBJ2-7, with 7 bases lining up with TRBD1. The CDR3 loop spans 13 amino acids. With 5 bases clipped from V and 2 bases from J, the junction kept 3 bases outside the gene matches. The V gene's germline CDR1 is SGHAT and CDR2 FQNNGV. CDR3 residues: CASSGGQTYEQYF. The CDR3 region has the DNA TGTGCCAGCAGCGGGGGACAGACCTACGAGCAGTACTTC.

Only a few counts were recorded for this clonotype. This chain joins TRBV20-1 and TRBJ2-7, with 10 bases aligning to TRBD2. Per germline, CDR1 DFQATT and CDR2 SNEGSKA (reference sequence). The CDR3 runs to 13 residues. V lost 6 bases to trimming and J lost 2 bases; unmatched junction nucleotides: 4. The CDR3 sequence: CSAWTSGTYEQYF. The CDR3 bases are TGCAGTGCCTGGACTAGCGGAACCTACGAGCAGTACTTC.

The chain couples TRBV11-2 to TRBJ1-4; D remains unclear. In germline, CDR1 is SGHAT, CDR2 FQNNGV. The CDR3 loop spans 13 amino acids. V lost 11 bases and J 7 bases, leaving 17 bases between the germline ends. CDR3 nucleotide sequence: TGTGCCCCCCGGCGACGGTCAGGTGAAAAACTGTTTTTT. Residues: CAPRRRSGEKLFF.

The V gene is TRBV9, the J gene TRBJ1-1; D possibly corresponds to TRBD1 (5 bases). Trimming removed 0 bases at V and 7 bases at J, with 10 bases between. From germline, CDR1 is SGDLS and CDR2 YYNGEE. The CDR3 loop spans 13 amino acids. CDR3 sequence: CASSVAGWGEAFF. In DNA, the CDR3 is TGTGCCAGCAGCGTAGCAGGGTGGGGTGAAGCTTTCTTT.

This chain uses TRBV7-9 with TRBJ1-4; D ambiguous. V lost 1 base and J lost 8, with 8 bases in between. This CDR3 has 13 residues. Germline V lookup: CDR1 SEHNR, CDR2 FQNEAQ (reference sequence). The CDR3 reads CASSLVMREKLFF. The CDR3 DNA follows: TGTGCCAGCAGCTTAGTTATGCGGGAAAAACTGTTTTTT.

There are many counts of this clonotype. The V and J genes are TRBV7-2 and TRBJ2-7; TRBD2 matches 7 bases. V shed 2 bases and J 5 bases; nucleotides not matched to a gene: 9. Germline assignment: CDR1 SGHTA and CDR2 FQGNSA. The CDR3 runs to 15 residues. The CDR3 spells CASSLLREGPHEQYF. The CDR3 nucleotides read TGTGCCAGCAGCTTATTAAGGGAGGGCCCCCACGAGCAGTACTTC.

This clonotype was found many times. The CDR3 loop reads CSAQTGANSPLHF. Here the CDR3 DNA reads TGCAGTGCCCAGACAGGGGCGAATTCACCCCTCCACTTT. The J gene is TRBJ1-6, the V gene TRBV20-1; TRBD1 aligns across 8 bases. V shed 6 bases, J shed 7 bases, and the junction held 5 bases outside the gene matches. The CDR3 contains 13 residues. Looked up from germline, CDR1 is DFQATT and CDR2 is SNEGSKA (reference sequence).

V and J are TRBV11-2 and TRBJ1-2; a weak D match, TRBD1 (5 bases). This CDR3 has 15 residues. Deletions cut 5 bases from V and 4 bases from J, with 17 bases between. Germline-derived CDR1 and CDR2 are SGHAT and FQNNGV. CDR3 in amino acids: CASSQGWGEIYGYTF. CDR3 coding DNA: TGTGCCAGCAGCCAAGGGTGGGGGGAGATCTATGGCTACACCTTC.

This chain links TRBV25-1 with TRBJ1-1; TRBD1 agrees at 7 bases. The CDR3 length is 16 residues. Germline loops: CDR1 MGHDK, CDR2 SYGVNS. V lost 3 bases to trimming and J lost 5 bases; unmatched junction nucleotides: 12. The chain's CDR3 is CASSDSTGTGRTEAFF. As DNA, the CDR3 is TGTGCCAGCAGTGACTCGACAGGGACGGGGCGGACTGAAGCTTTCTTT.

As concerns this clonotype: The germline gene is not matched at one end of the junction; a read error may be the cause. The chain employs TRBV7-2 and TRBJ1-1, with D perhaps matching TRBD1 (6 bases). Germline V gene sequence: CDR1 SGHTA, CDR2 FQGNSA. CDR3 size: 16 residues. CDR3: CANSLPLTGWNTEAFF. The CDR3 nucleotides read TGTGCCAACAGCTTACCCTTGACAGGATGGAACACTGAAGCTTTCTTT.

The chain recombines TRBV29-1 with TRBJ2-7, with D possibly matching TRBD2 (5 bases). The V end was cut by 6 bases, the J end by 5 bases, with 8 bases between. In germline, CDR1 is SQVTM, CDR2 ANQGSEA. The CDR3 is 10 residues long. The CDR3 is CSVGSHEQYF. CDR3 nucleotides: TGCAGCGTAGGGAGCCACGAGCAGTACTTC.

This clonotype was counted at least ten times. The V gene is TRBV12-3 or TRBV12-4, the J gene TRBJ1-6, with 10 bases aligning to TRBD1. Unmatched junction bases numbered 11, after V lost 5 bases and J lost 10 bases. The CDR3 is 16 amino acids. This chain's CDR3 is CASSPGTGVGSSPLHF. CDR3 DNA sequence: TGTGCCAGCAGTCCCGGGACAGGGGTTGGTAGCTCACCCCTCCACTTT.

This clonotype was recorded many times. The chain has TRBV20-1 and TRBJ2-7; weak D call: TRBD1 (6 bases). There are 14 residues in the CDR3. In germline, CDR1 is DFQATT, CDR2 SNEGSKA (reference sequence). Between the trimmed V and J ends, which lost 4 bases and 0 bases, there was a span of 13 bases. The CDR3 region has the DNA TGCAGTGCTACCGACAGGAAGAACTCCTACGAGCAGTACTTC. Its translation is CSATDRKNSYEQYF.

This clonotype was detected only a few times. The chain couples TRBV2 to TRBJ1-2; TRBD1 might be the D (5 bases). V shed 3 bases and J shed 5 bases, with 7 bases lying between them. The germline V gene encodes CDR1 SNHLY and CDR2 FYNNEI. This CDR3 has 12 amino acids. In nucleotides, the CDR3 is TGTGCCAGCAGTGATTGGACATATGGCTACACCTTC. Residues: CASSDWTYGYTF.

The chain employs TRBV6-5 and TRBJ1-6, with 8 bases lining up with TRBD1. V lost 2 bases to trimming and J lost 10 bases; unmatched junction nucleotides: 13. The length of the CDR3 is 17 residues. Germline V gene lookup returns CDR1 MNHEY and CDR2 SVGAGI. The CDR3 coding sequence is TGTGCCAGCAGTTACGCGACCCCGACAGGGGAGGGGTCACCCCTCCACTTT. It yields the protein CASSYATPTGEGSPLHF.

V is TRBV10-3 and J is TRBJ2-7; D is perhaps TRBD1 (6 bases). Germline-derived CDR1 and CDR2 are ENHRY and SYGVKD. Trimming removed 4 bases at V and 7 bases at J, with 8 bases between. CDR3 length: 11 residues. In nucleotides, the CDR3 is TGTGCCATCAGTGCCACAGGGGAGCAGTACTTC. As protein: CAISATGEQYF.

A word on this clonotype: The junction does not match germline at one end; this may be a read error. V gene TRBV10-2 combines with J gene TRBJ1-1; D may be TRBD1 (6 bases). Per the germline V gene, CDR1 is WSHSY and CDR2 is SAAADI. This CDR3 is built from 14 residues. The CDR3: CASSEKQGGPETFF. The CDR3 DNA reads TGCGCCAGCAGTGAGAAACAGGGAGGACCTGAAACTTTCTTT.

The genes are TRBV25-1 and TRBJ1-2, with D maybe TRBD1 (5 bases). The CDR3 runs 14 residues. With 4 bases removed from V and 4 bases from J, the gap between germline ends came to 13 bases. In germline, CDR1 is MGHDK, CDR2 SYGVNS. The CDR3 loop is CASSASGGGYGYTF. CDR3 coding DNA: TGTGCCAGCAGTGCTAGCGGGGGGGGCTATGGCTACACCTTC.

This clonotype was recorded many times. The gene calls are TRBV7-8 and TRBJ2-5, with 12 positions matching TRBD2. Germline CDR1 SGHVS, CDR2 FQNEAQ. V shed 8 bases, J shed 7 bases, and the junction held 11 bases outside the gene matches. The CDR3 is 15 amino acids. CDR3 amino acids: CASESRLAGERTQYF. CDR3 DNA sequence: TGTGCCAGCGAGTCGAGACTAGCGGGAGAAAGGACCCAGTACTTC.

This clonotype was picked up one time. This chain links TRBV7-2 with TRBJ1-5, with 10 bases matching TRBD1. The CDR3 has 15 residues. V gave up 6 bases and J gave up 5 bases; unmatched junction bases: 7. The germline CDR1 and CDR2 sequences are SGHTA and FQGNSA. The CDR3 nucleotides read TGTGCCAGCAGTTCTCAGACAGGGGGCGATCAGCCCCAGCATTTT. It yields the protein CASSSQTGGDQPQHF.